This T cell receptor (beta chain) was retrieved from a study of shared clonotypes between healthy human individuals. V shed 5 bases and J shed 4 bases, with 10 bases lying between them. Germline CDR1 and CDR2: MNHEY and SMNVEV (reference sequence). This CDR3 has 13 residues. Authors' methods: Filtering was not the same, since immunoSEQ gave junction-only sequences without quality scores. Repertoires were generated with immunoSEQ multiplex PCR, while TCRdb's copy carries only in-frame clones and drops some. Clone size and V and J calls were adopted from that table, with D and trimming inferred from the DNA. The profile shows about a million clones, 60% to 85% of them singletons.

The sequenced material came from memory CD4+ T cells from PBMCs. Subset noted: CD45RA-negative fraction. This clonotype originated in a young man in good health. Some clones in this sample may be carry-over from other donors' samples. The rearrangement links TRBV27 to TRBJ2-3, with D maybe TRBD1 (6 bases). Here the CDR3 DNA reads TGTGCCAGCAGTGCCAGGGGTGCAGATACGCAGTATTTT. Its translation: CASSARGADTQYF.